The rows below give T cell receptor beta chains drawn from one sample of a study of blood T cell repertoires in COVID-19. Clones were sequenced by immunoSEQ multiplex PCR, and TCRdb holds only the in-frame ones, with some missing. This table holds approximately 21,000 clones, over 75% found once. Sequencing was performed on peripheral blood. All receptors derive from a human donor in a cohort sampled during active COVID-19. Both conserved end residues are part of each CDR3. A D gene is named only where the DNA matches it firmly. Expanded clones get a size class; other rows say once, few or many, or leave the size out.

abundance	j_gene	d_gene	v_gene	CDR3nt	CDR3aa
NA	TRBJ2-3	NA	TRBV3-1/TRBV3-2	TGTGCCAGCAGCCAAAGGGCGGGGGCCACAGATACGCAGTATTTT	CASSQRAGATDTQYF
NA	TRBJ2-5	TRBD2	TRBV5-1	TGCGCCAGCAGCTCCGGACTAGCGGGGCCCCAAGAGACCCAGTACTTC	CASSSGLAGPQETQYF
once	TRBJ1-1	NA	TRBV7-9	TGTGCCAGCAGCTCCTACAGGAACACTGAAGCTTTCTTT	CASSSYRNTEAFF
NA	TRBJ1-2	NA	TRBV6-1	TGTGCCAGCAGTGACACTTACCCCTATGGCTACACCTTC	CASSDTYPYGYTF
NA	TRBJ1-1	NA	TRBV3-1/TRBV3-2	TGTGCCAGCAGCCTAACAGGGACTGAAGCTTTCTTT	CASSLTGTEAFF
NA	TRBJ1-2	TRBD1	TRBV4-2	TGTGCCAGCAGCCAAGCAAGCGGACAGGTGGGGGGCTACACCTTC	CASSQASGQVGGYTF
NA	TRBJ2-5	NA	TRBV5-8	TGTGCCAGCAGCTTGTCGAGGGCGACGAGCCCCCAGTACTTC	CASSLSRATSPQYF
NA	TRBJ1-6	TRBD1	TRBV10-1	TGCGCCAGCAGTGGGTTTCAGGGGGCTTCACCCCTCCACTTT	CASSGFQGASPLHF
NA	TRBJ2-3	TRBD2	TRBV9	TGTGCCAGCAGCGTAGCTGCGGGGGGGCCAACAGATACGCAGTATTTT	CASSVAAGGPTDTQYF
NA	TRBJ1-2	TRBD1	TRBV4-3	TGCGCCAGCAGCCAAGAGTCAGGACAGGATTACTATGGCTACACCTTC	CASSQESGQDYYGYTF
NA	TRBJ1-1	TRBD1	TRBV5-8	TGTGCCAGCAGCCACCGGGACAGCCTTCAAGCTTTCTTT	CASSHRDSLQAFF
NA	TRBJ2-3	TRBD1	TRBV7-8	TGTGCCAGCAGTCATATTAGGGGGCGTGGGGCAGATACGCAGTATTTT	CASSHIRGRGADTQYF
NA	TRBJ1-5	NA	TRBV19	TGTGCCAGTAGTATTTGGGCATATAGCAATCAGCCCCAGCATTTT	CASSIWAYSNQPQHF
NA	TRBJ2-3	TRBD2	TRBV7-2	TGTGCCAGCAGCGCAGAAGCTAGCGGGGGCACAGATACGCAGTATTTT	CASSAEASGGTDTQYF
NA	TRBJ2-7	NA	TRBV5-4	TGTGCCAGCAGCGGCAGGGTCCACGAGCAGTACTTC	CASSGRVHEQYF
NA	TRBJ2-3	NA	TRBV3-1/TRBV3-2	TGTGCCAGCAGCCTCACGACTAGCACAGATACGCAGTATTTT	CASSLTTSTDTQYF
NA	TRBJ1-5	NA	TRBV5-6	TGTGCCAGCAGCTTGGGGACTTTTCAGCCCCAGCATTTT	CASSLGTFQPQHF
NA	TRBJ1-2	TRBD1	TRBV30	TGTGCCTGGAGTGGGGACAGGGAGAACTATGGCTACACCTTC	CAWSGDRENYGYTF
NA	TRBJ2-7	TRBD2	TRBV6-5	TGTGCCAGCAGTTTAAGAACTAGCGGGGGGGGATACGAGCAGTACTTC	CASSLRTSGGGYEQYF
NA	TRBJ2-7	NA	TRBV3-1/TRBV3-2	TGTGCCAGCAGCCAAGATCTTAAGCAGTACTTC	CASSQDLKQYF
NA	TRBJ1-2	NA	TRBV6-4	TGTGCCAGCAGTGATGCCCGGGGCTACACCTTC	CASSDARGYTF
NA	TRBJ2-3	NA	TRBV4-3	TGCGCCAGCAGCCAAATGCGGACTTCTAGCACAGATACGCAGTATTTT	CASSQMRTSSTDTQYF
NA	TRBJ2-2	TRBD1	TRBV10-3	TGTGCCATCAGCAACTCCGGGACAGGGACGGCCGGGGAGCTGTTTTTT	CAISNSGTGTAGELFF
NA	TRBJ1-6	TRBD1	TRBV30	TGTGCCTGGAGTGTACCCCCGGACAGGTCACCCCTCCACTTT	CAWSVPPDRSPLHF
NA	TRBJ2-7	NA	TRBV6-5	TGTGCCAGCAGTTACGCGGTGACCCCCTACGAGCAGTACTTC	CASSYAVTPYEQYF
NA	TRBJ1-1	NA	TRBV6-5	TGTGCCAGCAGTCGACTCACACAGGGCACTGAAGCTTTCTTT	CASSRLTQGTEAFF
NA	TRBJ2-7	TRBD1	TRBV5-4	TGTGCCAGCAGCTCTTCTACCCCGGGACAGGCCTTCTACGAGCAGTACTTC	CASSSSTPGQAFYEQYF
NA	TRBJ2-7	NA	TRBV4-3	TGCGCCAGCAGCCGGGGGGACAGATCCTACGAGCAGTACTTC	CASSRGDRSYEQYF
few	TRBJ1-6	TRBD1	TRBV18	TGTGCCAGCTCACCGGGACAGGATAATTCACCCCTCCACTTT	CASSPGQDNSPLHF
NA	TRBJ2-5	TRBD2	TRBV5-1	TGCGCCAGCAGCCCGCGGACTAGCGGCGAGACCCAGTACTTC	CASSPRTSGETQYF
NA	TRBJ1-5	TRBD1	TRBV6-5	TGTGCCAGCAGAGGGACAGGGCCCATAGGTCAGCCCCAGCATTTT	CASRGTGPIGQPQHF
NA	TRBJ1-3	NA	TRBV2	TGTGCCAGCAGCCTCGGAGCGTCTGGAAACACCATATATTTT	CASSLGASGNTIYF
NA	TRBJ2-1	TRBD2	TRBV11-3	TGTGCCAGCAGCTTAGACGGGGGGGCGAGGGAGCAGTTCTTC	CASSLDGGAREQFF
NA	TRBJ2-6	TRBD1	TRBV7-8	TGTGCCAGCAGCTCCGCCGCCGGGACAGGGCGCTCTGGGGCCAACGTCCTGACTTTC	CASSSAAGTGRSGANVLTF
NA	TRBJ1-4	NA	TRBV30	TGTGCCTGGAGTGCCAGTGTCGGGGCAACTAATGAAAAACTGTTTTTT	CAWSASVGATNEKLFF
NA	TRBJ1-5	TRBD1	TRBV4-1	TGCGCCAGCAGCCAAGACAGGGGACAGGGAGGTTTTGTACCCCAGCATTTT	CASSQDRGQGGFVPQHF
NA	TRBJ2-7	NA	TRBV6-5	TGTGCCAGCACGGGATCGGCAGGGGTCTACGAGCAGTACTTC	CASTGSAGVYEQYF
NA	TRBJ1-2	NA	TRBV19	TGTGCCAGTAGTTTACAGAACTATGGCTACACCTTC	CASSLQNYGYTF
NA	TRBJ1-2	NA	TRBV5-5	TGTGCCAGCAGCTTGGTCCCAGGGGAAAGGTCTGGCTACACCTTC	CASSLVPGERSGYTF
NA	TRBJ2-1	NA	TRBV11-2	TGTGCCAGCAGCCGGACTGCGGGGTACAATGAGCAGTTCTTC	CASSRTAGYNEQFF
NA	TRBJ2-7	TRBD1	TRBV7-8	TGTGCCAGCAGCTTAACGAACAGGGGATACCTTTACGAGCAGTACTTC	CASSLTNRGYLYEQYF
NA	TRBJ1-1	NA	TRBV3-1/TRBV3-2	TGTGCCAGCAGCCAAACCGGGACATCAAACACTGAAGCTTTCTTT	CASSQTGTSNTEAFF
NA	TRBJ1-1	NA	TRBV5-4	TGTGCCAGCAGCCGAGCGGATCGGGTTGCTATTGAAGCTTTCTTT	CASSRADRVAIEAFF
NA	TRBJ1-5	TRBD1	TRBV6-5	TGTGCCAGCAGGCCGACAGGGGGAAATCAGCCCCAGCATTTT	CASRPTGGNQPQHF
NA	TRBJ2-5	TRBD2	TRBV18	TGTGCCAGCTCACCACGGGAGACTAGCGGGCAAGAGACCCAGTACTTC	CASSPRETSGQETQYF
NA	TRBJ1-1	NA	TRBV13	TGTGCCAGCAGCCCCGGAGGGCGGGCCGATGAAGCTTTCTTT	CASSPGGRADEAFF
NA	TRBJ2-7	TRBD1	TRBV2	TGTGCCAGCAGGCCGACAGGGGATGCCGAGCAGTACTTC	CASRPTGDAEQYF
NA	TRBJ1-2	TRBD1	TRBV9	TGTGCCAGCAGCCAACTCCAGGGGGCAGGCTACACCTTC	CASSQLQGAGYTF
NA	TRBJ2-1	NA	TRBV12-3/TRBV12-4	TGTGCCAGCAGCATCAATGAGCAGTTCTTC	CASSINEQFF
NA	TRBJ1-2	TRBD1	TRBV10-3	TGTGCCATCAGGGGCACAGGGGACTATGGCTACACCTTC	CAIRGTGDYGYTF
NA	TRBJ2-1	TRBD1	TRBV12-3/TRBV12-4	TGTGCCAGCAAGGGGGCACTTGAGCAGTTCTTC	CASKGALEQFF
NA	TRBJ1-1	NA	TRBV9	TGTGCCAGCAGCGTAGGCCGAATTCAGGGAAGGGAAACCTCGAACACTGAAGCTTTCTTT	CASSVGRIQGRETSNTEAFF
NA	TRBJ1-1	NA	TRBV7-8	TGTGCCACCACTAAACCGCGGTATGGGACTGAAGCTTTCTTT	CATTKPRYGTEAFF
NA	TRBJ1-6	TRBD1	TRBV5-6	TGTGCCAGCAGCCCCATCCCTGGGACAGGGTACTCACCCCTCCACTTT	CASSPIPGTGYSPLHF
NA	TRBJ1-1	NA	TRBV5-1	TGCGCCAGCAGCTTCGACAGGATGAACACTGAAGCTTTCTTT	CASSFDRMNTEAFF
NA	TRBJ2-3	NA	TRBV7-3	TGTGCCAGCAGCCCCTCCCCAGGAGGTAGCGCAGATACGCAGTATTTT	CASSPSPGGSADTQYF
NA	TRBJ1-2	NA	TRBV16	TGTGCCAGCAGCCCCCTGGGGCGGGGCTACACCTTC	CASSPLGRGYTF
NA	TRBJ2-7	NA	TRBV6-2/TRBV6-3	TGTGCCAGCAGTTACTCGGGAGGAACCTCCTACGAGCAGTACTTC	CASSYSGGTSYEQYF
NA	TRBJ2-7	NA	TRBV3-1/TRBV3-2	TGTGCCAGCAGCCCCCAAACAGACAGATCCTACGAGCAGTACTTC	CASSPQTDRSYEQYF